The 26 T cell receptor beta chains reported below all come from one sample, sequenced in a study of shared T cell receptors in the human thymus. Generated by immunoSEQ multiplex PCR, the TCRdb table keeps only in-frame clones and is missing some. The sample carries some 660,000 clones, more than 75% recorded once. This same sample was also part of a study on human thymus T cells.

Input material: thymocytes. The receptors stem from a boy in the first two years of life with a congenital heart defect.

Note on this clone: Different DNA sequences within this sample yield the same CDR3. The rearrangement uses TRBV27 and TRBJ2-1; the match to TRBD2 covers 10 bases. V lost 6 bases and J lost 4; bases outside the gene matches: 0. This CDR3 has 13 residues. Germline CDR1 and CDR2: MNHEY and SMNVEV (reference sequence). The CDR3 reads CASRTSGYNEQFF. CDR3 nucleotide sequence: TGTGCCAGCAGGACTAGCGGGTACAATGAGCAGTTCTTC.

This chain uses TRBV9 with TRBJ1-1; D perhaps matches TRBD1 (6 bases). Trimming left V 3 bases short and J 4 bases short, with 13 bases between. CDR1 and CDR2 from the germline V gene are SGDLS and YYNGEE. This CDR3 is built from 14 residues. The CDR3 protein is CASSALQGPTEAFF. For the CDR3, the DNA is TGTGCCAGCAGCGCACTCCAGGGGCCCACTGAAGCTTTCTTT.

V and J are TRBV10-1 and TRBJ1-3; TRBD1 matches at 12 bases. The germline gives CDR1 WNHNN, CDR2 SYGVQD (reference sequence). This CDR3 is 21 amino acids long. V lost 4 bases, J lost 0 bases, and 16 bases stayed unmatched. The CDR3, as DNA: TGCGCCAGCAGTGCTCATAAACCGGGACAGGGGGCAGATGGCTCTGGAAACACCATATATTTT. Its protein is CASSAHKPGQGADGSGNTIYF.

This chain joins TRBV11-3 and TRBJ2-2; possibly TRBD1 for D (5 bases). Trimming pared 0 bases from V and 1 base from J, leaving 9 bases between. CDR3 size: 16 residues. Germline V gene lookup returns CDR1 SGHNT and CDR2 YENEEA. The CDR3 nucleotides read TGTGCCAGCAGCTTAGATCAACAGGAGAACACCGGGGAGCTGTTTTTT. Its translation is CASSLDQQENTGELFF.

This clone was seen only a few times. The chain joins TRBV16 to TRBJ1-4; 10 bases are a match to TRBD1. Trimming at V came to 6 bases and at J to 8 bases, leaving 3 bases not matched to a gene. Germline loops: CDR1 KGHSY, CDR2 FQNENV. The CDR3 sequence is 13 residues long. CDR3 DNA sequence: TGTGCCAGCAGGGACAGGGGGTACGAAAAACTGTTTTTT. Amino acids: CASRDRGYEKLFF. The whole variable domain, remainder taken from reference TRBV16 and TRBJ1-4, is GEEVAQTPKHLVRGEGQKAKLYCAPIKGHSYVFWYQQVLKNEFKFLISFQNENVFDETGMPKERFSAKCLPNSPCSLEIQATKLEDSAVYFCASRDRGYEKLFFGSGTQLSVL.

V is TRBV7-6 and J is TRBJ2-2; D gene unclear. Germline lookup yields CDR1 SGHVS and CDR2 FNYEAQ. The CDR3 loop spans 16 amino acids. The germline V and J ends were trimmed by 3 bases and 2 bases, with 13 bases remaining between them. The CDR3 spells CASSFDWSPNTGELFF. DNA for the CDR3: TGTGCCAGCAGCTTTGATTGGAGCCCTAACACCGGGGAGCTGTTTTTT.

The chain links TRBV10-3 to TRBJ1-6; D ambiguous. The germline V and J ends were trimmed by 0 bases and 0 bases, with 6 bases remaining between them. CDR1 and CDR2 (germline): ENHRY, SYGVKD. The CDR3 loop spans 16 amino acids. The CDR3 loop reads CAISESRVSYNSPLHF. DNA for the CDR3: TGTGCCATCAGTGAGTCTCGAGTCTCCTATAATTCACCCCTCCACTTT.

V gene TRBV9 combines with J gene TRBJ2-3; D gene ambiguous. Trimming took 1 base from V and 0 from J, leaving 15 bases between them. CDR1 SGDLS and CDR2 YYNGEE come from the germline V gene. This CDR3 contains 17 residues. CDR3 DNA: TGTGCCAGCAGCGTAACGGTCCGGAGTGCTAGCACAGATACGCAGTATTTT. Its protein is CASSVTVRSASTDTQYF.

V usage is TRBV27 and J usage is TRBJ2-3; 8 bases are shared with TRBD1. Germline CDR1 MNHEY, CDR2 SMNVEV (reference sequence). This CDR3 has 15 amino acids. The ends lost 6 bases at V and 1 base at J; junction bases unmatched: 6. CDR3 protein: CASSPQGVGTDTQYF. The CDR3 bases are TGTGCCAGCAGCCCACAGGGGGTGGGCACAGATACGCAGTATTTT.

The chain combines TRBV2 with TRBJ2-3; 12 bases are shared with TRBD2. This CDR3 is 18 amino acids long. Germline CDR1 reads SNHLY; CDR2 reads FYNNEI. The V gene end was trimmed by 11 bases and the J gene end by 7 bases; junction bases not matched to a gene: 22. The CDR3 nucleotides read TGTGCCTTATATGTGGTGACCGGACTAGCGGGGAGGCCGTATACGCAGTATTTT. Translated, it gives CALYVVTGLAGRPYTQYF.

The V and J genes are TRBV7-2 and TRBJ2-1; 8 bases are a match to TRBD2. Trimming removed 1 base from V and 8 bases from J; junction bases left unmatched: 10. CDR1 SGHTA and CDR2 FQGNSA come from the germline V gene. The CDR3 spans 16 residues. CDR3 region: CASSLVKRGPPHEQFF. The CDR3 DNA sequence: TGTGCCAGCAGCTTAGTCAAGCGGGGGCCCCCCCATGAGCAGTTCTTC. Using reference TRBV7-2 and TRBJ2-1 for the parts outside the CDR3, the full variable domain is GAGVSQSPSNKVTEKGKDVELRCDPISGHTALYWYRQSLGQGLEFLIYFQGNSAPDKSGLPSDRFSAERTGGSVSTLTIQRTQQEDSAVYLCASSLVKRGPPHEQFFGPGTRLTVL.

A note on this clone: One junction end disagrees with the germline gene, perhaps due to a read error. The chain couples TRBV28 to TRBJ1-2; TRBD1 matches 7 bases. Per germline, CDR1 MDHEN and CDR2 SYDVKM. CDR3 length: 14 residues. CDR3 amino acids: CASSLSGQDYGYPF. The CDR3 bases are TGTGCCAGCAGCCTATCAGGACAGGACTATGGCTACCCCTTC.

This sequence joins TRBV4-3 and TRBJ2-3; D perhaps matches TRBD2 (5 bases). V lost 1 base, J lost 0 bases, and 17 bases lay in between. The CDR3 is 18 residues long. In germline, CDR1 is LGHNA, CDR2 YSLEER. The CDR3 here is CASSQARNTRFSTDTQYF. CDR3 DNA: TGCGCCAGCAGCCAAGCTCGGAATACTAGATTTAGCACAGATACGCAGTATTTT.

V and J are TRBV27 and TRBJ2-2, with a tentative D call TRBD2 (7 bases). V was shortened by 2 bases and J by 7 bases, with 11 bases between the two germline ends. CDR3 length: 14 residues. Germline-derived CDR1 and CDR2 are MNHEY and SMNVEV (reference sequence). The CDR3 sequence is CASSLKGGVGELFF. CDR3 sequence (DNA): TGTGCCAGCAGTTTAAAAGGGGGGGTCGGGGAGCTGTTTTTT.

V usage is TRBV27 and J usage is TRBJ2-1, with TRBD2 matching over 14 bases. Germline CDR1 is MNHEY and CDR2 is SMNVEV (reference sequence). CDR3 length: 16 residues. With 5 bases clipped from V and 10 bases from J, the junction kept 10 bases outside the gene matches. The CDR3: CASSPRTSGRKVEQFF. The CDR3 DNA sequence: TGTGCCAGCAGTCCCCGGACTAGCGGGAGGAAGGTGGAGCAGTTCTTC.

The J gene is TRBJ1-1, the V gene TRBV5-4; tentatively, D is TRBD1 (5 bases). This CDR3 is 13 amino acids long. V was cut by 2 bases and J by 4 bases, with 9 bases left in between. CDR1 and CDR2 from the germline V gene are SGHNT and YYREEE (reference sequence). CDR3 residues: CASSFQGGTEAFF. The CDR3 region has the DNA TGTGCCAGCAGCTTCCAGGGTGGCACTGAAGCTTTCTTT.

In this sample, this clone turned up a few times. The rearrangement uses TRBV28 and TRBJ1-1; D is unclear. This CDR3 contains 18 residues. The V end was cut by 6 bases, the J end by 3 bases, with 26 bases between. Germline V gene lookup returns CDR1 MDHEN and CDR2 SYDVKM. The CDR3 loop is CASRVGWQVHPFHTEAFF. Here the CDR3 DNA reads TGTGCCAGCAGGGTTGGTTGGCAGGTGCATCCTTTTCACACTGAAGCTTTCTTT.

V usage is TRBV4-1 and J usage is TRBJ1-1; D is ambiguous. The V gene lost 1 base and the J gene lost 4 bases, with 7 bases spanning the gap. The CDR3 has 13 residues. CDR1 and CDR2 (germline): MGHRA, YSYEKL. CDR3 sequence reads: CASSQGAGTEAFF. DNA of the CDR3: TGCGCCAGCAGCCAAGGGGCCGGCACTGAAGCTTTCTTT.

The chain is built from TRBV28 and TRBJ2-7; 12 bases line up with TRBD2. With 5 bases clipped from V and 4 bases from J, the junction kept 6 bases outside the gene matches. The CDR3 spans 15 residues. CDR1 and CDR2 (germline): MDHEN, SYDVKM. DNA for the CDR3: TGTGCCAGCAGTCCCGGACTAGCGGGGCCGTACGAGCAGTACTTC. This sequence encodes CASSPGLAGPYEQYF. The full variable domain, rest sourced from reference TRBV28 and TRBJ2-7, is DVKVTQSSRYLVKRTGEKVFLECVQDMDHENMFWYRQDPGLGLRLIYFSYDVKMKEKGDIPEGYSVSREKKERFSLILESASTNQTSMYLCASSPGLAGPYEQYFGPGTRLTVT.

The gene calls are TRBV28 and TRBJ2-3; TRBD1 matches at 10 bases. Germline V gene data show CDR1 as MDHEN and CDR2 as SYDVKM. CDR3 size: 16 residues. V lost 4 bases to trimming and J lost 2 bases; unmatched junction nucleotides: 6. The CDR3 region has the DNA TGTGCCAGCAGTTCCTGGACAGGGGGAGACACAGATACGCAGTATTTT. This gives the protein CASSSWTGGDTDTQYF.

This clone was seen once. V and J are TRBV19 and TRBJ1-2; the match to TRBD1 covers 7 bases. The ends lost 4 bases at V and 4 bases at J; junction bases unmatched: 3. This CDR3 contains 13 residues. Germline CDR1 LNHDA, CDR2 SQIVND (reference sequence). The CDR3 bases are TGTGCCAGTAGTAAGGGACAGATCTATGGCTACACCTTC. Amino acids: CASSKGQIYGYTF.

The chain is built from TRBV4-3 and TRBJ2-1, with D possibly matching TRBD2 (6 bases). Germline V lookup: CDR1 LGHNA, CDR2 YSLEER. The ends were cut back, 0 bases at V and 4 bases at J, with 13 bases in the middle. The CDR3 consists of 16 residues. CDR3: CASSQERGDLYNEQFF. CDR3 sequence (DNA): TGCGCCAGCAGCCAAGAACGCGGGGACCTTTACAATGAGCAGTTCTTC.

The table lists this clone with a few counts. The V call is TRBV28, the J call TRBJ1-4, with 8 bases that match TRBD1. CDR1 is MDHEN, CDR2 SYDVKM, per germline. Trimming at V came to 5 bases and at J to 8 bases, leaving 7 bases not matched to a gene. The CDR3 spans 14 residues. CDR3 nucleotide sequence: TGTGCCAGCAGTAGACAGGGGTTTAGCGAAAAACTGTTTTTT. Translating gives CASSRQGFSEKLFF.

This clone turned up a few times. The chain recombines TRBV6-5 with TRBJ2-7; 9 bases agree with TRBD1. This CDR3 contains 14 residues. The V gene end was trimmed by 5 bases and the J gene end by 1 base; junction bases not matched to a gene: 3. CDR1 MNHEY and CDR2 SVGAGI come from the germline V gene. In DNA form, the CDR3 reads TGTGCCAGCAGTGCACAGGGGGCGTCCTACGAGCAGTACTTC. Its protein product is CASSAQGASYEQYF.

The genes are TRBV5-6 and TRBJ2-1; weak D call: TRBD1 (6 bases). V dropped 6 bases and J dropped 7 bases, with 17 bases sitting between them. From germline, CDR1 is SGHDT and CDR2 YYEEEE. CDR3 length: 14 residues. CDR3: CASNADVGTNEQFF. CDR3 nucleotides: TGTGCCAGCAACGCGGATGTGGGGACAAATGAGCAGTTCTTC.

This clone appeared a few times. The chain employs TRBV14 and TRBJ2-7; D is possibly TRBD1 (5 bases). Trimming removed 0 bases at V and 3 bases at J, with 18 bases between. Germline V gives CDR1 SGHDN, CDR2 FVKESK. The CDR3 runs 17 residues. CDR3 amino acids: CASSQELRDKGFYEQYF. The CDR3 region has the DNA TGTGCCAGCAGCCAAGAACTCAGGGATAAGGGTTTCTACGAGCAGTACTTC.